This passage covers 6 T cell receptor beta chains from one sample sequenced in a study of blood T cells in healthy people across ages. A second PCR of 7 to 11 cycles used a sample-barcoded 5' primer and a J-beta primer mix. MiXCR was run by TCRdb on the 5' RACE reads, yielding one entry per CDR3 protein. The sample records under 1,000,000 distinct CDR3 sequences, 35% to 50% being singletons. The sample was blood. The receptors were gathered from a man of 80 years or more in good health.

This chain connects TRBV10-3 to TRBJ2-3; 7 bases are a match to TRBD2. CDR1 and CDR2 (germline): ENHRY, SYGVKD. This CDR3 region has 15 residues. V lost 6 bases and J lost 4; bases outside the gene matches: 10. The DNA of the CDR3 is TGTGCCATCAGCCAGTACGCGGGAGTCGCAGATACGCAGTATTTT. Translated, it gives CAISQYAGVADTQYF.

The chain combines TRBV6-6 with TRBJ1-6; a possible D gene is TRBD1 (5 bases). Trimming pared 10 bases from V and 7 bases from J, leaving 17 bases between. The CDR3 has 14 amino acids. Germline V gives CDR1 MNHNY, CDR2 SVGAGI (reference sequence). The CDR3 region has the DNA TGTGCCACCCGTCGGGGGGAGAGGAATTCACCCCTCCACTTT. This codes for CATRRGERNSPLHF.

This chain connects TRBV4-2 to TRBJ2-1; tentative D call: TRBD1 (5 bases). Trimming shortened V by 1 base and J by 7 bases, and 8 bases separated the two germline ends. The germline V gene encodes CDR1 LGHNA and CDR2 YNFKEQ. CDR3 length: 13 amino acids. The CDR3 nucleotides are TGTGCCAGCAGCCAAGTGGGGCGGAATGAGCAGTTCTTC. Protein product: CASSQVGRNEQFF.

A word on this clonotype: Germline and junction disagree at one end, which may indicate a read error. The CDR3 DNA reads TGTGTCAGCAGTCATGGACCTCAAGGGCACCAGCCCCAGCATTTT. It is translated as CVSSHGPQGHQPQHF. The chain combines TRBV28 with TRBJ1-5; D ambiguous. The germline gives CDR1 MDHEN, CDR2 SYDVKM. This CDR3 contains 15 residues.

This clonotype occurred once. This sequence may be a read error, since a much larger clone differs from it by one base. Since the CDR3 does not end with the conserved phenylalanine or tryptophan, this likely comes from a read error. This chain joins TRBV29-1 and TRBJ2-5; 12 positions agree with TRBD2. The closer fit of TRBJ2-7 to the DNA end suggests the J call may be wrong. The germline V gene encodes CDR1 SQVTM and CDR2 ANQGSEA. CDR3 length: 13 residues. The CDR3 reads CSVMTSGSGEQYY. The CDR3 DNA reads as TGCAGCGTCATGACTAGCGGGAGTGGCGAGCAGTACTAC.

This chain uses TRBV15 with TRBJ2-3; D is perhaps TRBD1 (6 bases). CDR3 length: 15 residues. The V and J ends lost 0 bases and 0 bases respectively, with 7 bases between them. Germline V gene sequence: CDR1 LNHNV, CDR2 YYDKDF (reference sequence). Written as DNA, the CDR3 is TGTGCCACCAGCAGAGATACAGGGAGCACAGATACGCAGTATTTT. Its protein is CATSRDTGSTDTQYF.